Listed here are 23 T cell receptor beta chains from one sample, sequenced in a study of the immune and genomic landscape of osteosarcoma. Generated by immunoSEQ multiplex PCR, the TCRdb table keeps only in-frame clones and is missing some. The sample includes some 1,400 clones, just under 75% seen only once; the top ten take roughly 36%. Material for sequencing was metastatic tumor tissue from the lung. The receptor set was obtained from a woman aged 25 to 39 with osteosarcoma.

This rearrangement joins TRBV5-5 to TRBJ2-5, with unresolved D. Germline V gene sequence: CDR1 SGHKS, CDR2 YYEKEE (reference sequence). Trimming took 0 bases from V and 5 from J, leaving 14 bases between them. The CDR3 totals 15 residues. CDR3 in amino acids: CASSLDPVWFETQYF. The CDR3 DNA reads TGTGCCAGCAGCTTGGACCCGGTCTGGTTCGAGACCCAGTACTTC.

There are a few counts of this clone. This rearrangement joins TRBV7-9 to TRBJ1-4; 7 positions match TRBD1. The CDR3 is made up of 16 amino acids. CDR1 and CDR2 from the germline V gene are SEHNR and FQNEAQ (reference sequence). V trimming: 1 base; J trimming: 2 bases; junction bases outside the gene matches: 4. CDR3 in DNA: TGTGCCAGCAGCTTAGGGCCGACAGGGACTAATGAAAAACTGTTTTTT. Encoded protein: CASSLGPTGTNEKLFF.

This chain uses TRBV7-6 with TRBJ1-6; D is unclear. V was pared by 3 bases and J by 0 bases, with 9 bases between. This CDR3 has 16 residues. Germline V CDR1 and CDR2: SGHVS, FNYEAQ. The DNA for the CDR3 is TGTGCCAGCAGCTTGGACCTCACCTCCTATAATTCACCCCTCCACTTT. It yields the protein CASSLDLTSYNSPLHF. The full variable domain, in which reference TRBV7-6 and TRBJ1-6 provide the parts outside the CDR3, is GAGVSQSPRYKVTKRGQDVALRCDPISGHVSLYWYRQALGQGPEFLTYFNYEAQQDKSGLPNDRFSAERPEGSISTLTIQRTEQRDSAMYRCASSLDLTSYNSPLHFGNGTRLTVT.

The chain recombines TRBV19 with TRBJ1-5, with D unresolved. The CDR3 length is 15 residues. Germline V gene data show CDR1 as LNHDA and CDR2 as SQIVND (reference sequence). Trimming stripped 1 base from V and 8 bases from J, with 15 bases between. CDR3 loop: CASSIGAGRVKPQHF. In DNA form, the CDR3 reads TGTGCCAGTAGTATAGGGGCCGGGAGGGTGAAGCCCCAGCATTTT.

The chain links TRBV5-1 to TRBJ2-7, with 12 bases lining up with TRBD2. Germline loops: CDR1 SGHRS, CDR2 YFSETQ. This CDR3 is 14 amino acids long. V was clipped by 4 bases and J by 3 bases; unmatched bases: 2. CDR3 nucleotide sequence: TGCGCCAGCAGCACGACTAGCGGGAGCTACGAGCAGTACTTC. Protein: CASSTTSGSYEQYF.

This chain uses TRBV7-9 with TRBJ2-3, with D perhaps being TRBD1 or TRBD2 (6 bases each). CDR1 SEHNR and CDR2 FQNEAQ come from the germline V gene (reference sequence). CDR3 length: 15 amino acids. V was pared by 5 bases and J by 9 bases, with 21 bases between. The CDR3 reads CASSIRGEPGVTQYF. Here the CDR3 DNA reads TGTGCCAGCAGCATAAGGGGGGAACCGGGCGTCACGCAGTATTTT.

The chain employs TRBV7-6 and TRBJ1-4; D may be TRBD1 (5 bases). V was shortened by 2 bases and J by 5 bases, with 9 bases between the two germline ends. The CDR3 is made up of 14 amino acids. Germline CDR1 reads SGHVS; CDR2 reads FNYEAQ. Here the CDR3 DNA reads TGTGCCAGCAGCTTACAGGGAAACAATGAAAAACTGTTTTTT. Encoded protein: CASSLQGNNEKLFF.

The chain links TRBV4-2 to TRBJ1-2, with a possible D match to TRBD1 (5 bases). From germline, CDR1 is LGHNA and CDR2 YNFKEQ. Trimming removed 4 bases at V and 0 bases at J, with 9 bases between. CDR3 size: 14 residues. The CDR3 protein is CASSREGANYGYTF. The CDR3 DNA reads TGTGCCAGCAGCCGGGAAGGGGCTAACTATGGCTACACCTTC.

This sequence joins TRBV4-1 and TRBJ1-2; D call uncertain. V was shortened by 1 base and J by 2 bases, with 8 bases between the two germline ends. CDR1 and CDR2 (germline): MGHRA, YSYEKL. This CDR3 spans 14 amino acids. CDR3 sequence: CASSQGIGNYGYTF. In DNA form, the CDR3 reads TGCGCCAGCAGCCAAGGAATAGGGAACTATGGCTACACCTTC.

This clone was observed a handful of times. The CDR3 here is CASSLSGMNTEAFF. The CDR3 nucleotides are TGCGCCAGCAGCCTGTCAGGGATGAACACTGAAGCTTTCTTT. The chain recombines TRBV5-1 with TRBJ1-1; D may be TRBD1 (5 bases). V was trimmed by 4 bases and J by 0 bases, leaving 10 bases between them. Germline lookup yields CDR1 SGHRS and CDR2 YFSETQ. This CDR3 is built from 14 residues.

The chain joins TRBV7-3 to TRBJ2-3; no firm D call. V lost 1 base and J 6 bases, leaving 5 bases between the germline ends. The germline V gene has CDR1 SGHTA and CDR2 FQGTGA. The CDR3 is made up of 12 amino acids. CDR3 DNA sequence: TGTGCCAGCAGCTTAAATGGTGATACGCAGTATTTT. Its translation is CASSLNGDTQYF.

The CDR3 nucleotides read TGCGCCAGCAGCCAAGGGACTAGCGGGAGCACAGATACGCAGTATTTT. It translates to CASSQGTSGSTDTQYF. The J gene is TRBJ2-3, the V gene TRBV4-1; 11 nucleotides match TRBD2. This CDR3 has 16 residues. The J segment lost 0 bases and the V segment lost 1 base, leaving 0 bases of the junction unmatched. The germline V gene encodes CDR1 MGHRA and CDR2 YSYEKL.

The chain uses TRBV7-8 and TRBJ2-7; 10 nucleotides line up with TRBD1. Germline V CDR1 and CDR2: SGHVS, FQNEAQ. With 3 bases clipped from V and 4 bases from J, the junction kept 6 bases outside the gene matches. The CDR3 is 15 amino acids. The DNA of the CDR3 is TGTGCCAGCAGCTTTTCCGGGACAGGGGTATACGAGCAGTACTTC. This sequence encodes CASSFSGTGVYEQYF.

This sequence joins TRBV4-1 and TRBJ1-5; D unclear. Between the trimmed V and J ends, which lost 1 base and 1 base, there was a span of 8 bases. Germline CDR1 MGHRA, CDR2 YSYEKL. The CDR3 is 15 amino acids. The CDR3 sequence is CASSQVVASNQPQHF. The CDR3 coding sequence is TGCGCCAGCAGCCAAGTGGTTGCGAGCAATCAGCCCCAGCATTTT.

This clone has a single count. The genes are TRBV28 and TRBJ1-1; 7 bases align to TRBD1. This CDR3 has 15 residues. The germline gives CDR1 MDHEN, CDR2 SYDVKM. Trimming took 5 bases from V and 7 from J; bases not matched to a gene: 13. In nucleotides, the CDR3 is TGTGCCAGCAGTCCAGGGGGAGGGGGGACGATTGAAGCTTTCTTT. Translating gives CASSPGGGGTIEAFF.

This clone was counted only a few times. V and J are TRBV28 and TRBJ1-5, with unresolved D. Looked up from germline, CDR1 is MDHEN and CDR2 is SYDVKM. CDR3 length: 15 amino acids. Trimming took off 8 bases at V and 3 bases at J, with 17 bases between the two ends. CDR3 in DNA: TGTGCCAGCCTTGGACTCGGGCTATACAATCAGCCCCAGCATTTT. Its translation: CASLGLGLYNQPQHF.

V and J are TRBV29-1 and TRBJ2-3; D ambiguous. Trimming pared 2 bases from V and 7 bases from J, leaving 13 bases between. This CDR3 is built from 13 residues. Germline V gene lookup returns CDR1 SQVTM and CDR2 ANQGSEA. The CDR3 coding sequence is TGCAGCGTTGAACCCGATGAAAGCTATACGCAGTATTTT. Protein sequence: CSVEPDESYTQYF.

This clone was picked up a small number of times. The gene calls are TRBV27 and TRBJ1-5; 7 bases are shared with TRBD1. Losses at the gene ends were 6 bases for V and 6 bases for J; bases not matched to a gene: 8. Germline-derived CDR1 and CDR2 are MNHEY and SMNVEV (reference sequence). The length of the CDR3 is 14 residues. CDR3 in amino acids: CASRLQGFGQPQHF. The CDR3 nucleotides read TGTGCCAGCAGGCTACAGGGGTTTGGTCAGCCCCAGCATTTT.

The chain combines TRBV5-1 with TRBJ1-2, with D perhaps matching TRBD1 (5 bases). CDR3 length: 14 residues. CDR1 and CDR2 from the germline V gene are SGHRS and YFSETQ. The V end lost 4 bases, the J end lost 4 bases, and 14 bases lay between the germline ends. The CDR3 sequence is CASSPPNGAYGYTF. As DNA, the CDR3 is TGCGCCAGCAGCCCCCCCAACGGGGCCTATGGCTACACCTTC.

The rearrangement joins TRBV19 to TRBJ1-2; 8 bases agree with TRBD1. The CDR3 consists of 13 residues. V lost 5 bases, J lost 4 bases, and 3 bases stayed unmatched. Germline CDR1 LNHDA, CDR2 SQIVND (reference sequence). The DNA for the CDR3 is TGTGCCAGTAGTGAACAGGGGGGCTATGGCTACACCTTC. Translation: CASSEQGGYGYTF.

The rearrangement uses TRBV16 and TRBJ1-3, with no clear D. Germline CDR1 KGHSY, CDR2 FQNENV. This CDR3 region has 13 residues. With 2 bases removed from V and 4 bases from J, the gap between germline ends came to 6 bases. CDR3 in amino acids: CASSQGTGNTIYF. DNA of the CDR3: TGTGCCAGCAGCCAAGGTACGGGAAACACCATATATTTT.

This clone was seen a handful of times. The V and J genes are TRBV30 and TRBJ1-5; the D is unclear. This CDR3 spans 14 amino acids. V lost 1 base, J lost 3 bases, and 10 bases lay in between. The V gene's germline CDR1 is GTSNPN and CDR2 SVGIG (reference sequence). The CDR3 protein is CAWSEKIPNQPQHF. The DNA of the CDR3 is TGTGCCTGGAGTGAGAAGATCCCCAATCAGCCCCAGCATTTT.

The CDR3 nucleotides are TGTGCCAGCAGCTTGACAGGGACCTACGAGCAGTACTTC. Its translation is CASSLTGTYEQYF. The rearrangement links TRBV5-4 to TRBJ2-7, with a tentative D call TRBD1 (6 bases). V shed 1 base and J shed 2 bases, with 7 bases lying between them. Germline V gene data show CDR1 as SGHNT and CDR2 as YYREEE (reference sequence). The CDR3 sequence is 13 residues long.